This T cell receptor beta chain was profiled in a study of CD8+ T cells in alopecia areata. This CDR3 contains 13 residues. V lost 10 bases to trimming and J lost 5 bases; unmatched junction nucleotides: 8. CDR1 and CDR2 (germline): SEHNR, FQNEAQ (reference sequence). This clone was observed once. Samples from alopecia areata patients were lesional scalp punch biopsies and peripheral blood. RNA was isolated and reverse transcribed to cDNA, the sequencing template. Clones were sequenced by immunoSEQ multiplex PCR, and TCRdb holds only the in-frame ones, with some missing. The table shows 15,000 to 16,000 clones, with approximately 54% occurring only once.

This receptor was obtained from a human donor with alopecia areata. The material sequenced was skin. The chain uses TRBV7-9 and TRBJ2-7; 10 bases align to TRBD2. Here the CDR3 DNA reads TGTGCCACTCCACTAGCGGGAAGGAACGAGCAGTACTTC. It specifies CATPLAGRNEQYF.